The TCR beta chain described here comes from a study of early T cells in non-severe SARS-CoV-2 infection. This CDR3 has 16 residues. From germline, CDR1 is KGHDR and CDR2 SFDVKD. The J segment lost 3 bases and the V segment lost 3 bases, leaving 3 bases of the junction unmatched. This clonotype was observed many times. TCRdb itself ran the 5' RACE reads through MiXCR, one entry per CDR3 protein. There are some 70,000 distinct CDR3 sequences in the sample; less than 15% occur only once, and approximately 4% lies in the top ten. The clonotype comes from an adult who was a healthcare worker with PCR-confirmed SARS-CoV-2 infection or an uninfected control (not recorded which). The sequenced sample consisted of whole blood. The chain combines TRBV24-1 with TRBJ2-3; 12 bases map to TRBD2. The CDR3 nucleotides read TGTGCCACCAGTGATGGGACTAGCGGGTGGACAGATACGCAGTATTTT. Translation: CATSDGTSGWTDTQYF.